This TCR beta chain was identified in a study of blood T cell repertoires in COVID-19. Assay: immunoSEQ multiplex PCR; the TCRdb copy retains only in-frame clones and omits some. The table has fewer than 400,000 clones, 85% seen once. The CDR3 consists of 16 residues. From germline, CDR1 is MDHEN and CDR2 SYDVKM. The V gene lost 7 bases and the J gene lost 1 base, with 18 bases spanning the gap. Exposed study participants had met a COVID-19 case within 2 weeks before entry. This chain links TRBV28 with TRBJ2-3; D perhaps matches TRBD2 (7 bases). The receptor was derived from a woman aged 25 to 39 who had been exposed to COVID-19. The sequenced sample consisted of PBMCs or T cells enriched from blood (not recorded which). The CDR3 DNA reads TGTGCCAGCACCTCGGGGGGCAGCGAGGGCACAGATACGCAGTATTTT. It is translated as CASTSGGSEGTDTQYF.